This T cell receptor (beta chain) stems from a study of blood T cell repertoires in COVID-19. Overall study: T cells, B-cell-depleted T cells, or PBMCs supplied cDNA or gDNA.

Participant age was roughly 18 to 90 years, and participants resided in about two dozen US areas. Recovered participants had two consecutive negative NP/OP PCR tests, healthcare professional clearance, or symptom resolution. The CDR3 totals 18 residues. The V and J ends lost 3 bases and 7 bases, in that order; junction bases with no gene match: 17. The V gene's germline CDR1 is SGHRS and CDR2 YFSETQ. The protocol was immunoSEQ multiplex PCR, while the TCRdb copy is restricted to in-frame clones and leaves out a portion. The data hold around 200,000 clones, with around 84% observed a single time. This rearrangement joins TRBV5-1 to TRBJ1-2; 11 bases are shared with TRBD1. The TCR was taken from a man between 40 and 49 years old who had recovered from COVID-19. The sample taken for sequencing was PBMCs or T cells enriched from blood (not recorded which). CDR3 sequence: CASSSITNGWTGGSGYTF. The CDR3 DNA sequence: TGCGCCAGCAGCTCCATAACGAACGGATGGACAGGGGGCTCTGGCTACACCTTC.